The clone carrying this T cell receptor beta chain was picked up one time. Its antigen remains unidentified. This sample stems from a study of post-analysis software for immune sequencing data. Study-level points and caveats: Controls showed significantly higher normalized Chao1 diversity than did multiple sclerosis patients.

This CDR3 contains 17 residues. Deletions cut 2 bases from V and 0 bases from J, with 14 bases between. Germline-derived CDR1 and CDR2 are SGHDN and FVKESK. Carried by the TCR beta cDNA libraries were unique molecular identifiers. TCRdb re-called the PCR reads through MiXCR, storing one row per CDR3 protein. The sample holds around 160,000 distinct CDR3 sequences, roughly 40% seen once. The sequenced sample was blood, obtained after autologous hematopoietic stem cell transplantation. The clonotype was recovered from a girl aged 5 to 17 with multiple sclerosis. This sequence joins TRBV14 and TRBJ2-1; D is ambiguous. The CDR3 spells CASSQMVGESSYNEQFF. As DNA, the CDR3 is TGTGCCAGCAGCCAAATGGTTGGGGAAAGCTCCTACAATGAGCAGTTCTTC.